The clone carrying this TCR beta chain was seen at least ten times. These data are taken from a study of T cells in Graves' hyperthyroidism and ophthalmopathy. Deletions cut 5 bases from V and 3 bases from J, with 17 bases between. The CDR3 has 16 amino acids. Germline CDR1 and CDR2: SGHAT and FQNNGV. A Clinical Activity Score of at least 3, a NOSPECS grade of at least 4 and a duration under 3 months were recorded in the ophthalmopathy patients. Diagnostic decisions used clinical symptoms, serum thyroxine and TRAb, thyroid ultrasound and orbital computed tomography. Source material for PBMCs was over 8 ml fresh peripheral blood. Using RNA transcripts as the source, TCR beta CDR3 regions were amplified. First-round RT-PCR targeting the TCR CDR3 was performed with the HTBI primer set. TCRdb re-called the multiplex PCR reads through MiXCR, storing one row per CDR3 protein. Counted here are hundreds of thousands of distinct CDR3 sequences, about 15% occurring once; the ten biggest clones make up around 4%.

The origin of this receptor is a woman aged 40 to 50 with Graves' ophthalmopathy. The genes are TRBV11-2 and TRBJ1-5; D remains unclear. The sample consisted of blood. This CDR3 is CASSPAPGGNNQPQHF. CDR3 bases: TGTGCCAGCAGCCCCGCCCCGGGAGGGAACAATCAGCCCCAGCATTTT. The variable domain in full, with the rest retrieved from reference TRBV11-2 and TRBJ1-5, is EAGVAQSPRYKIIEKRQSVAFWCNPISGHATLYWYQQILGQGPKLLIQFQNNGVVDDSQLPKDRFSAERLKGVDSTLKIQPAKLEDSAVYLCASSPAPGGNNQPQHFGDGTRLSIL.